Only a few counts were recorded for the clone carrying this T cell receptor beta chain. The sample comes from a study of T cell changes during pregnancy in multiple sclerosis. Here immunoSEQ multiplex PCR was the method, and the copy in TCRdb shows in-frame clones only, minus some. Of approximately 66,000 clones detected, roughly 91% appear once; the ten largest clones hold around 5.2%. With 4 bases removed from V and 4 bases from J, the gap between germline ends came to 7 bases. There are 12 residues in the CDR3. Germline V lookup: CDR1 ENHRY, CDR2 SYGVKD. The input for sequencing was CD8+ T cells from peripheral blood mononuclear cells, taken before pregnancy. V is TRBV10-3 and J is TRBJ1-1; D remains ambiguous. The receptor was isolated from a female donor with multiple sclerosis, enrolled in a pregnancy study. Here the CDR3 reads CAISAGTTEAFF. CDR3 nucleotides: TGTGCCATCAGTGCAGGCACCACTGAAGCTTTCTTT.